The 14 T cell receptor beta chains in this list originate from one sample, sequenced in a study of shared clonotypes between healthy human individuals. Using immunoSEQ multiplex PCR, the repertoire was profiled, and TCRdb retains in-frame clones only, with some absent. Seen here are about 1 million clones, under 80% observed once, and the top ten hold roughly 1.5%. The sequencing sample was made of memory CD4+ T cells sorted from blood. Subset indicated: CD45RA-negative fraction. All receptors derive from a young man in good health.

This clone occurred a few times. This CDR3 is also generated by other DNA sequences in the sample. This chain links TRBV6-1 with TRBJ1-2; TRBD1 aligns across 7 bases. CDR1 and CDR2 (germline): MNHNS, SASEGT. The J segment lost 2 bases and the V segment lost 3 bases, leaving 0 bases of the junction unmatched. CDR3 size: 13 residues. The CDR3 region is CASSETGNYGYTF. The CDR3 bases are TGTGCCAGCAGTGAGACAGGGAACTATGGCTACACCTTC.

The CDR3: CASTPTQPNTIYF. The CDR3 DNA reads as TGTGCCAGCACCCCAACCCAACCCAACACCATATATTTT. V and J are TRBV28 and TRBJ1-3; D unclear. V was trimmed by 7 bases and J by 7 bases, leaving 14 bases between them. The CDR3 contains 13 residues. Germline V gene sequence: CDR1 MDHEN, CDR2 SYDVKM. The full variable domain, its missing parts supplied by reference TRBV28 and TRBJ1-3, is DVKVTQSSRYLVKRTGEKVFLECVQDMDHENMFWYRQDPGLGLRLIYFSYDVKMKEKGDIPEGYSVSREKKERFSLILESASTNQTSMYLCASTPTQPNTIYFGEGSWLTVV.

This clone occurred a few times. V usage is TRBV10-3 and J usage is TRBJ2-7; no reliable D call. The CDR3 contains 14 residues. V was clipped by 0 bases and J by 6 bases, with 12 bases between them. Per germline, CDR1 ENHRY and CDR2 SYGVKD. DNA of the CDR3: TGTGCCATCAGTGAGTCTAGTGGCCTCAGCGAGCAGTACTTC. It codes for CAISESSGLSEQYF.

V and J are TRBV5-1 and TRBJ2-1, with 7 positions matching TRBD2. CDR1 and CDR2 (germline): SGHRS, YFSETQ. The CDR3 extends over 16 amino acids. With 3 bases clipped from V and 7 bases from J, the junction kept 13 bases outside the gene matches. The CDR3 DNA reads as TGCGCCAGCAGCTCATGGACGGGAGGAGGAGGTAATGAGCAGTTCTTC. Protein product: CASSSWTGGGGNEQFF.

This clone was detected only once. The V gene is TRBV27, the J gene TRBJ2-1; D perhaps matches TRBD2 (5 bases). CDR1 and CDR2 from the germline V gene are MNHEY and SMNVEV (reference sequence). V was pared by 5 bases and J by 6 bases, with 17 bases between. The length of the CDR3 is 15 residues. CDR3 DNA: TGTGCCAGCAGTCAGACCCGGCTAGCAGGCAATGAGCAGTTCTTC. Its protein is CASSQTRLAGNEQFF.

The rearrangement joins TRBV19 to TRBJ1-4; 9 nucleotides agree with TRBD1. The germline gives CDR1 LNHDA, CDR2 SQIVND (reference sequence). V shed 4 bases, J shed 0 bases, and the junction held 3 bases outside the gene matches. This CDR3 has 16 amino acids. CDR3 nucleotide sequence: TGTGCCAGTAGTACGGGACAGGGTGCAACTAATGAAAAACTGTTTTTT. Translation: CASSTGQGATNEKLFF.

This clone was seen only a few times. In the same sample, other DNA sequences code for this CDR3. V and J are TRBV5-1 and TRBJ1-1, with D perhaps TRBD1 (5 bases). The ends were cut back, 4 bases at V and 1 base at J, with 8 bases in the middle. CDR3 length: 13 amino acids. Germline V CDR1 and CDR2: SGHRS, YFSETQ. CDR3 bases: TGCGCCAGCAGCGATCAGGGGAACACTGAAGCTTTCTTT. Protein sequence: CASSDQGNTEAFF.

The chain links TRBV6-5 to TRBJ2-1; no definite D call. Germline-derived CDR1 and CDR2 are MNHEY and SVGAGI. The CDR3 is 13 residues long. V was clipped by 7 bases and J by 5 bases, with 12 bases between them. The CDR3 is CASTSWQNNEQFF. CDR3 nucleotide sequence: TGTGCCAGCACCTCGTGGCAAAACAATGAGCAGTTCTTC.

The V gene is TRBV7-2, the J gene TRBJ1-4; TRBD1 matches at 7 bases. The germline V gene has CDR1 SGHTA and CDR2 FQGNSA. This CDR3 has 14 residues. Trimming at V came to 6 bases and at J to 1 base, leaving 2 bases not matched to a gene. CDR3 region: CASRWTGTNEKLFF. The CDR3 DNA follows: TGTGCCAGCAGGTGGACAGGAACTAATGAAAAACTGTTTTTT.

The CDR3 coding sequence is TGCAGCGTTGAGCAAGGGGGGGTGGAGACCCAGTACTTC. Protein product: CSVEQGGVETQYF. The rearrangement joins TRBV29-1 to TRBJ2-5; possibly TRBD2 for D (7 bases). Germline V gives CDR1 SQVTM, CDR2 ANQGSEA. The length of the CDR3 is 13 residues. Trimming shortened V by 3 bases and J by 5 bases, and 13 bases separated the two germline ends.

This clone has a count of ten or more. The V and J genes are TRBV6-6 and TRBJ1-3; 9 bases map to TRBD1. With V trimmed by 8 bases and J by 4 bases, 12 bases remained unmatched. Germline V CDR1 and CDR2: MNHNY, SVGAGI (reference sequence). This CDR3 is 16 amino acids long. DNA of the CDR3: TGTGCCAGCGCCCTTCTCGCGGGGACAGGGGGAAACACCATATATTTT. Translated, it gives CASALLAGTGGNTIYF.

V is TRBV15 and J is TRBJ1-4; D not resolved. Trimming cost V 0 bases and J 6 bases, with 14 bases left between them. The CDR3 extends over 16 amino acids. The germline V gene encodes CDR1 LNHNV and CDR2 YYDKDF (reference sequence). The CDR3 region is CATSRDGSAMYEKLFF. The DNA for the CDR3 is TGTGCCACCAGCAGAGATGGGAGTGCCATGTATGAAAAACTGTTTTTT.

This chain links TRBV5-1 with TRBJ2-7; 9 bases match TRBD1. The junction had 6 bases not matched to a gene; V was cut back by 4 bases and J by 1 base. This CDR3 is built from 15 residues. The germline gives CDR1 SGHRS, CDR2 YFSETQ. The DNA for the CDR3 is TGCGCCAGCAGCGCCATGACAGGGGGATCCTACGAGCAGTACTTC. Amino acid sequence: CASSAMTGGSYEQYF. The full variable domain, with the rest looked up from reference TRBV5-1 and TRBJ2-7, is KAGVTQTPRYLIKTRGQQVTLSCSPISGHRSVSWYQQTPGQGLQFLFEYFSETQRNKGNFPGRFSGRQFSNSRSEMNVSTLELGDSALYLCASSAMTGGSYEQYFGPGTRLTVT.

Many counts were recorded for this clone. The rearrangement joins TRBV5-6 to TRBJ2-5; D not certain. Germline CDR1 SGHDT, CDR2 YYEEEE. With 5 bases removed from V and 1 base from J, the gap between germline ends came to 15 bases. The CDR3 covers 15 residues. CDR3 amino acids: CASRRVESTQETQYF. In nucleotides, the CDR3 is TGTGCCAGCAGACGCGTGGAAAGCACCCAAGAGACCCAGTACTTC. Full variable domain (outside the CDR3, taken from reference TRBV5-6 and TRBJ2-5): DAGVTQSPTHLIKTRGQQVTLRCSPKSGHDTVSWYQQALGQGPQFIFQYYEEEERQRGNFPDRFSGHQFPNYSSELNVNALLLGDSALYLCASRRVESTQETQYFGPGTRLLVL.